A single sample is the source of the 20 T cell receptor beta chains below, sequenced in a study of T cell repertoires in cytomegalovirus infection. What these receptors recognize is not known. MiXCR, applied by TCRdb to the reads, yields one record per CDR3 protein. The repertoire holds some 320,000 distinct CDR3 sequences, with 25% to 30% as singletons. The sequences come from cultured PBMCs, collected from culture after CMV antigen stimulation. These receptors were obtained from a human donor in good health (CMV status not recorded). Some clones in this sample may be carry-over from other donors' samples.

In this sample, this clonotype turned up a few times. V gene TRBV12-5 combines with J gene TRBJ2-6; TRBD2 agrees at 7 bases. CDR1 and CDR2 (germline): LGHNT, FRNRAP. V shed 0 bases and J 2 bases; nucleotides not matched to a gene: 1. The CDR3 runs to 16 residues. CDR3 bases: TGTGCTAGTGGTTTGGTTCGGGGGGCTGGGGCCAACGTCCTGACTTTC. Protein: CASGLVRGAGANVLTF. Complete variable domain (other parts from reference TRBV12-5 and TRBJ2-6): DARVTQTPRHKVTEMGQEVTMRCQPILGHNTVFWYRQTMMQGLELLAYFRNRAPLDDSGMPKDRFSAEMPDATLATLKIQPSEPRDSAVYFCASGLVRGAGANVLTFGAGSRLTVL.

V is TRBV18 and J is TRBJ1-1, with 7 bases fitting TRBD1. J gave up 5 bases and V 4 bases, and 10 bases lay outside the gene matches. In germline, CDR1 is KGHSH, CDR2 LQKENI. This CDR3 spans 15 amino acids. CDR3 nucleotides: TGTGCCAGCTCACTGAGTACAGGGGTAAAGACTGAAGCTTTCTTT. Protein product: CASSLSTGVKTEAFF.

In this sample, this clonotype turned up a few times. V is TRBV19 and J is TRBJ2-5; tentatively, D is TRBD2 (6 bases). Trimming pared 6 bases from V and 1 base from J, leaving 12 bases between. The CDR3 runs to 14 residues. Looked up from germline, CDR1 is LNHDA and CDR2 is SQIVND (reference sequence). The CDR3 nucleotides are TGTGCCAGTAGCCATAGCGGAGTCCAAGAGACCCAGTACTTC. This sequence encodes CASSHSGVQETQYF. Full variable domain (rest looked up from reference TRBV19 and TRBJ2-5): DGGITQSPKYLFRKEGQNVTLSCEQNLNHDAMYWYRQDPGQGLRLIYYSQIVNDFQKGDIAEGYSVSREKKESFPLTVTSAQKNPTAFYLCASSHSGVQETQYFGPGTRLLVL.

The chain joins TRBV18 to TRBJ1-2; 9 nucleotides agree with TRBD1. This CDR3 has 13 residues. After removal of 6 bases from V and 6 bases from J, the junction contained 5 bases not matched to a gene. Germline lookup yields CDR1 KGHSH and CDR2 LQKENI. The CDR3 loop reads CASSQQGADGYTF. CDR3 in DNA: TGTGCCAGCTCCCAACAGGGGGCCGATGGCTACACCTTC.

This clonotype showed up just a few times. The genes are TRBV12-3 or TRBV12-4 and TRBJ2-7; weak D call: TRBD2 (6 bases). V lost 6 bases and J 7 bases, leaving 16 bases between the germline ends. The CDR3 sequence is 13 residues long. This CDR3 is CASRPGGVEEQYF. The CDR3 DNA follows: TGTGCCAGCAGGCCAGGCGGGGTGGAGGAGCAGTACTTC.

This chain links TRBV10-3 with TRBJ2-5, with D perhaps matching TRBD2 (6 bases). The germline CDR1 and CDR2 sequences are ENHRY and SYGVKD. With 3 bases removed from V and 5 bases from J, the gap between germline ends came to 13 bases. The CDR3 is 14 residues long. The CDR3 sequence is CAISDLGGRETQYF. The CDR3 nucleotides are TGTGCCATCAGTGATCTGGGGGGACGCGAGACCCAGTACTTC.

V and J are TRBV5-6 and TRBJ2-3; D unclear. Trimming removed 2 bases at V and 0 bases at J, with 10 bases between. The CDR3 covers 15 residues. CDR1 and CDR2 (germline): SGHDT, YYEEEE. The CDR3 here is CASSFRSQSTDTQYF. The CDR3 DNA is TGTGCCAGCAGCTTCCGTTCGCAGAGCACAGATACGCAGTATTTT.

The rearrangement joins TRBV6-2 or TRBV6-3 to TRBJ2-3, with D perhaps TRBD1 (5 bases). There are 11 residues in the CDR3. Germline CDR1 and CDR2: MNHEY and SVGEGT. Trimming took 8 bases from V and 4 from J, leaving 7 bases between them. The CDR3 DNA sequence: TGTGCCAGCCTACAGGCAGATACGCAGTATTTT. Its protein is CASLQADTQYF.

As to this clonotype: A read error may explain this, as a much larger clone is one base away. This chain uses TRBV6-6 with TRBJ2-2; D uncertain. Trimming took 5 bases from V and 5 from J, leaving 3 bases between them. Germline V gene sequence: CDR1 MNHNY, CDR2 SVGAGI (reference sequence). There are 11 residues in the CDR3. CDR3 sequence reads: CASSKTGELFF. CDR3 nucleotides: TGTGCCAGCAGTAAAACCGGGGAGCTGTTTTTT.

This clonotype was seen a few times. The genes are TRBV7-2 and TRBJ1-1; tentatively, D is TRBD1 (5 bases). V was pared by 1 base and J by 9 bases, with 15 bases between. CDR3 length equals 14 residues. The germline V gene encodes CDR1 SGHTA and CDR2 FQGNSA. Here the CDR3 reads CASSLGGWQVKAFF. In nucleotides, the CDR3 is TGTGCCAGCAGCTTAGGGGGGTGGCAGGTAAAAGCTTTCTTT. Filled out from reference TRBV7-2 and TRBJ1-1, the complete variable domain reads GAGVSQSPSNKVTEKGKDVELRCDPISGHTALYWYRQSLGQGLEFLIYFQGNSAPDKSGLPSDRFSAERTGGSVSTLTIQRTQQEDSAVYLCASSLGGWQVKAFFGQGTRLTVV.

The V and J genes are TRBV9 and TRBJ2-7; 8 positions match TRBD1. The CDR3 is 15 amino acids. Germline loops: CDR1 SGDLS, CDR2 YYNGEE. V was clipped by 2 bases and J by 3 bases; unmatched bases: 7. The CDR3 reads CASSVTDRALYEQYF. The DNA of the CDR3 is TGTGCCAGCAGCGTTACGGACAGGGCCCTCTACGAGCAGTACTTC.

Written as DNA, the CDR3 is TGTGCCTGGAGTGACGGCAGCGTGAACACTGAAGCTTTCTTT. Residues: CAWSDGSVNTEAFF. The rearrangement links TRBV30 to TRBJ1-1; no reliable D call. Trimming pared 1 base from V and 0 bases from J, leaving 9 bases between. There are 14 residues in the CDR3. CDR1 is GTSNPN, CDR2 SVGIG, per germline (reference sequence).

CDR3 sequence: CASSSLAGGGTQYF. The CDR3 coding sequence is TGTGCCAGCAGCTCACTAGCGGGAGGAGGGACCCAGTACTTC. The V gene is TRBV11-2, the J gene TRBJ2-5, with TRBD2 matching over 12 bases. The germline gives CDR1 SGHAT, CDR2 FQNNGV. The CDR3 extends over 14 amino acids. V lost 4 bases to trimming and J lost 7 bases; unmatched junction nucleotides: 4.

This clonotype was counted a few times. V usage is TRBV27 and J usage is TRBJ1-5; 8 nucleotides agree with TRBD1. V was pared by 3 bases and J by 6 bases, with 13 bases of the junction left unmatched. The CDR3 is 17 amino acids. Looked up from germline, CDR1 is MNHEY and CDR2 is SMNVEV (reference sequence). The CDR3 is CASSLGGQGRPSQPQHF. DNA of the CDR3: TGTGCCAGCAGTTTGGGTGGACAGGGCAGGCCGAGTCAGCCCCAGCATTTT.

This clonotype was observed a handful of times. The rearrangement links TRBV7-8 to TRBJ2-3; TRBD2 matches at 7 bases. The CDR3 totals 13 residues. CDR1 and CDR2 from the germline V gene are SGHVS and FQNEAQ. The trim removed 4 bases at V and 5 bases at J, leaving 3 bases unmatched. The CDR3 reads CASSSAGEDTQYF. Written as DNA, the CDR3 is TGTGCCAGCAGCTCCGCGGGAGAAGATACGCAGTATTTT.

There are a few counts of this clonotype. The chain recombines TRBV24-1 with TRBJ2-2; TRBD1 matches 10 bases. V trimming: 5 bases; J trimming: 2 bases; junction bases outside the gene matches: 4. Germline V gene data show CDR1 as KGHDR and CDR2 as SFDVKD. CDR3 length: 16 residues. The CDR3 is CATSAGTGANTGELFF. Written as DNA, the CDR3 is TGTGCCACCAGTGCTGGGACAGGGGCCAACACCGGGGAGCTGTTTTTT.

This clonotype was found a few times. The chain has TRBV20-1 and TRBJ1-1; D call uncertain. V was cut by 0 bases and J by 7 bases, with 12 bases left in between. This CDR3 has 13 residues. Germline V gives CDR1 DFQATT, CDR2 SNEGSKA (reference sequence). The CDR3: CSARDIGSGEAFF. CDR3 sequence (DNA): TGCAGTGCTAGAGATATTGGGTCGGGTGAAGCTTTCTTT.

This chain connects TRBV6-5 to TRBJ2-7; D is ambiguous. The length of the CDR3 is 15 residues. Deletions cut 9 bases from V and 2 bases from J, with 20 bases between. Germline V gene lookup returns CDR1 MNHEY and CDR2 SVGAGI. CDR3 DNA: TGTGCCAGTGGGGTAGGAGTTACTCCCGCCTACGAGCAGTACTTC. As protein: CASGVGVTPAYEQYF.

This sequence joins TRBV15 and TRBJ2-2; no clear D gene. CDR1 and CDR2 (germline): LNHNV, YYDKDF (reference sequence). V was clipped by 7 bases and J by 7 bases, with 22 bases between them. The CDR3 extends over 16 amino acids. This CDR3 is CATTQIPVGYVGELFF. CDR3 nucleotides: TGTGCCACCACCCAAATTCCCGTAGGATACGTCGGGGAGCTGTTTTTT.

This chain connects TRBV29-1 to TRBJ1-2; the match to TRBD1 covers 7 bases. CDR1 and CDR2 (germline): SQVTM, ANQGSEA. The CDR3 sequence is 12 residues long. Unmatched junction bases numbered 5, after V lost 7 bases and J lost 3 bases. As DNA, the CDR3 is TGCAGCGGGATAGGGACAGACTATGGCTACACCTTC. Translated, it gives CSGIGTDYGYTF.